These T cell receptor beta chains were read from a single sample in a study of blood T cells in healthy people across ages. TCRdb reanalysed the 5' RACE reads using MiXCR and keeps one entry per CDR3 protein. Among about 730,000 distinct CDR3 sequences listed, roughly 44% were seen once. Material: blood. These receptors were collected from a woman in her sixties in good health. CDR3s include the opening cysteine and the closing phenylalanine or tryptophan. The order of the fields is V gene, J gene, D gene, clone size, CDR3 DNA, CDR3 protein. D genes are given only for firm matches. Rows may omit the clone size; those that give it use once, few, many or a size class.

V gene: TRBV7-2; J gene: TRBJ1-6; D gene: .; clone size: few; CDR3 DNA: TGTGCCAGCAGACCCGGGACGTCCAATTCACCCCTCCACTTT; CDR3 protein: CASRPGTSNSPLHF
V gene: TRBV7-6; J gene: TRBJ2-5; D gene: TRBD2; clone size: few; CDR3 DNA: TGTGCCAGCAGCTTAGAATCCCGCGGGGGGGTACAAGAGACCCAGTACTTC; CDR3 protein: CASSLESRGGVQETQYF
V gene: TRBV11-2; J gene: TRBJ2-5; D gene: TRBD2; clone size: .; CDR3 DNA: TGTGCCAGCAGCCTGCCTAGCGGGGGGACCCCCCAGTACTTC; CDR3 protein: CASSLPSGGTPQYF
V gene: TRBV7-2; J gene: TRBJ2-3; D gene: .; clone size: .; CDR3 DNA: TGTGCCAGCAGCTTAGTAGGAGGGGACGATACGCAGTATTTT; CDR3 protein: CASSLVGGDDTQYF
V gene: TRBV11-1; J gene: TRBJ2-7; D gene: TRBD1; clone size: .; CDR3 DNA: TGTGCCAGCAGCTTAGGCAGGGGGCATAGCGAGCGGTACTTC; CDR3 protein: CASSLGRGHSERYF
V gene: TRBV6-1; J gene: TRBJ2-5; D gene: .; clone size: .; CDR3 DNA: TGTGCCAACAGGCCCGGAAACCAAGAGACCCAGTACTTC; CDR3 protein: CANRPGNQETQYF
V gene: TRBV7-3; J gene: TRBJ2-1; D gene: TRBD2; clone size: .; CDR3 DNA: TGTGCCAGCAGCATCGTAGCGGGAGGGTACAATGAGCAGTTCTTC; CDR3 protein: CASSIVAGGYNEQFF
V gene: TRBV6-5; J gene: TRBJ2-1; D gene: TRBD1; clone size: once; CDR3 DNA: TGTGCCAGCAGTCGCGGAGGGACAGGGTCCTACAATGAGCAGTTCTTC; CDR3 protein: CASSRGGTGSYNEQFF
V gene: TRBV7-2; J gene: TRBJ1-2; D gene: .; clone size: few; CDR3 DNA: TGTGCCAGCAGCGTTAAGGGTCCCTACACCTTC; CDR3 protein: CASSVKGPYTF
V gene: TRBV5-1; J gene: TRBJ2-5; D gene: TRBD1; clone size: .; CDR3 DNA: TGCGCCAGCAGCGTCGGGGGACAGGGGACCCCCCAGGAGCAGTACTTC; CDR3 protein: CASSVGGQGTPQEQYF
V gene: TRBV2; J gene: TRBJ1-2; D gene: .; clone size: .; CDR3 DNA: TGTGCCAGAAGACTGTCCGGGGGGTATGGCTACACCTTC; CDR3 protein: CARRLSGGYGYTF
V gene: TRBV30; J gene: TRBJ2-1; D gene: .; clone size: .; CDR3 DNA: TGTGCCTGGAGTGTAGGCGCAGGACTACCCTCAGAGACCCAGTTCTTC; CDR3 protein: CAWSVGAGLPSETQFF
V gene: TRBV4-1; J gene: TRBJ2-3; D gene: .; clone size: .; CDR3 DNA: TGCGCCGGCAGCCAAGACCCTAGCAGGACAGATACGCAGTATTTT; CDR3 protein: CAGSQDPSRTDTQYF
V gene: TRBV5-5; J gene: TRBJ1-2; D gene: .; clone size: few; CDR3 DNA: TGTGCCAGCAGCCCCGACAAATATGGCTACACCTTC; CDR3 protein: CASSPDKYGYTF
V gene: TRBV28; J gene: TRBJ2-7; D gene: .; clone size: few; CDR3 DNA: TGTGCCAGTGGGGACGCCGGACCTGACGAGCAGTACTTC; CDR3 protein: CASGDAGPDEQYF
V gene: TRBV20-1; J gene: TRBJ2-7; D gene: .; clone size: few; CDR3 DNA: TGCAGTGCTGCTGATCACAAGGGGGGCTACGAGCAGTACTTC; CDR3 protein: CSAADHKGGYEQYF
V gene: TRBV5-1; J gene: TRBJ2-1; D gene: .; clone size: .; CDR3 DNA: TGCGCCAGCAGCCCAACCCCGCAGGGCAGGTCAAGCTCCTACAATAAGCAGTTCTTC; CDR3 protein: CASSPTPQGRSSSYNKQFF
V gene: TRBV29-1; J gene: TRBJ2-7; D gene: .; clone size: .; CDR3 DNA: TGCAGCGTTGAATACGGGGCTCCGTACGAGCAGTACTTC; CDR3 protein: CSVEYGAPYEQYF
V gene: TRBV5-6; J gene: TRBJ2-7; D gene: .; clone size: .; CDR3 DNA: TGTGCCAGCAGCTTGCAACCAGCCTACGAGCAGTACTTC; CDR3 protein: CASSLQPAYEQYF
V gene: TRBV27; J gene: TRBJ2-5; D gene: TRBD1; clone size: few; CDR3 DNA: TGTGCCAGCAGTTTTATACAGGGGGCGCCTGGTGAGACCCAGTACTTC; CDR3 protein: CASSFIQGAPGETQYF
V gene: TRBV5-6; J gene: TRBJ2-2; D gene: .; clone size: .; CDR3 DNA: TGTGCCAGCAGCTGGGGACTCCAGAACACCGGGGAGCTGTTTTTT; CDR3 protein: CASSWGLQNTGELFF
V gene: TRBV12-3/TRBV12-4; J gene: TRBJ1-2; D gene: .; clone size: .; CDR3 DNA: TGTGCCAGCAGTTCGGGGATAAGGGCGACCCGCTATGGCTACACCTTT; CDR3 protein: CASSSGIRATRYGYTF
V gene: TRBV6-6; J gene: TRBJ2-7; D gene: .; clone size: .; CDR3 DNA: TGTGCCAGCAGTTACCCCGACATCTACGAGCAGTACTTC; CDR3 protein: CASSYPDIYEQYF
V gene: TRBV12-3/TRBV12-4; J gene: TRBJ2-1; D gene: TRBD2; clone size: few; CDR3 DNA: TGTGCCAGCAGTTTAGGGACTAGCGGGAGGGCGGGACAGTTCTTC; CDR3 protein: CASSLGTSGRAGQFF
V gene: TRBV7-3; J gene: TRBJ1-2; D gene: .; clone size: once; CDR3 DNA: TGTGCCAGCAGCCCCGACGAACAGGGAAGCTATGGCTACACCTTC; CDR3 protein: CASSPDEQGSYGYTF